The clone carrying this T cell receptor beta chain turned up a few times. Although they were nominally healthy when sampled, donors likely had unrecorded immune exposures. CDR1 is SQVTM and CDR2 is ANQGSEA in the germline V gene. Deletions cut 6 bases from V and 7 bases from J, with 16 bases between. The CDR3 has 12 amino acids. The PCR was carried out with 60 Vbeta primers and 13 Jbeta primers. The method was immunoSEQ multiplex PCR; TCRdb's version includes in-frame clones alone and lacks a portion of them. The table includes approximately 110,000 clones, 73% detected once. The data belong to a study of cytomegalovirus exposure and HLA in healthy donors. Study summary: Genotyping showed less than 85% of 398 donors falling in the Caucasian-associated ancestry cluster.

The clonotype was recovered from a woman aged 40-49 years in good health and CMV-seronegative. Sequencing used PBMCs. This chain joins TRBV29-1 and TRBJ2-7, with a tentative D call TRBD1 (6 bases). The CDR3 sequence: CSVKDGGREQYF. CDR3 sequence (DNA): TGCAGCGTCAAAGATGGGGGCCGAGAGCAGTACTTC.